One sample yielded the 32 T cell receptor beta chains listed below, sequenced in a study of OX40 agonist ivuxolimab in advanced cancers. Here immunoSEQ multiplex PCR was the method, and the copy in TCRdb shows in-frame clones only, minus some. The sample lists about 76,000 clones, around 90% occurring once. The specimen was CD4+ or CD8+ T cells sorted from blood, collected in a trial of the OX40 agonist ivuxolimab. These TCRs come from an adult with an advanced solid tumor such as melanoma, head and neck, liver or kidney cancer.

The chain employs TRBV11-3 and TRBJ2-1, with D perhaps given as TRBD1 or TRBD2 (6 bases each). Germline CDR1 and CDR2: SGHNT and YENEEA. There are 16 residues in the CDR3. Deletions cut 1 base from V and 2 bases from J, with 12 bases between. The CDR3 spells CASSLVLGGAYNEQFF. In DNA, the CDR3 is TGTGCCAGCAGCTTAGTGTTGGGGGGCGCCTACAATGAGCAGTTCTTC.

V and J are TRBV30 and TRBJ1-5; D may be TRBD1 (6 bases). CDR1 is GTSNPN, CDR2 SVGIG, per germline (reference sequence). This CDR3 is built from 14 residues. Trimming stripped 0 bases from V and 4 bases from J, with 10 bases between. CDR3 amino acids: CAWSVGGFNQPQHF. The CDR3, as DNA: TGTGCCTGGAGTGTAGGGGGATTTAATCAGCCCCAGCATTTT.

The table lists this clone with a few counts. V usage is TRBV7-9 and J usage is TRBJ2-5, with 10 bases lining up with TRBD1. With V trimmed by 0 bases and J by 4 bases, 5 bases remained unmatched. The germline V gene has CDR1 SEHNR and CDR2 FQNEAQ (reference sequence). CDR3 length: 16 residues. This CDR3 reads CASSLAERTGGETQYF. The CDR3 DNA reads TGTGCCAGCAGCTTAGCTGAGAGGACAGGGGGAGAGACCCAGTACTTC.

This chain joins TRBV11-2 and TRBJ2-7; TRBD1 agrees at 7 bases. The CDR3 is made up of 15 amino acids. The germline V gene has CDR1 SGHAT and CDR2 FQNNGV. Trimming at V came to 5 bases and at J to 4 bases, leaving 11 bases not matched to a gene. The CDR3 nucleotides are TGTGCCAGCAGCCGAACCCCGGGACAGTTTTACGAGCAGTACTTC. Translating it yields CASSRTPGQFYEQYF.

The chain combines TRBV4-1 with TRBJ2-7; tentative D call: TRBD2 (5 bases). This CDR3 is 14 amino acids long. The V end was cut by 3 bases, the J end by 5 bases, with 14 bases between. CDR1 and CDR2 (germline): MGHRA, YSYEKL. CDR3 nucleotide sequence: TGCGCCAGCAGCCACGGTGGGAGTCTGAACGAGCAGTACTTC. Its protein is CASSHGGSLNEQYF.

The rearrangement joins TRBV4-1 to TRBJ2-7; TRBD2 aligns across 7 bases. Germline V gene lookup returns CDR1 MGHRA and CDR2 YSYEKL. V lost 1 base, J lost 6 bases, and 6 bases stayed unmatched. The CDR3 spans 14 residues. The CDR3 DNA reads as TGCGCCAGCAGCCAAGTCGCTAGCGGTACCGAGCAGTACTTC. Its translation is CASSQVASGTEQYF.

The table lists this clone with a count of one. This chain joins TRBV2 and TRBJ2-5, with TRBD2 matching 9 bases. The closer fit of TRBJ2-7 to the DNA end suggests the J call may be wrong. The CDR3 has 16 amino acids. Germline CDR1 and CDR2: SNHLY and FYNNEI. The CDR3 coding sequence is TGTGCCAGCAGTGCTTCCCTAGCGGGGAGCTCCTACGAGCAGTACTTC. Amino acid sequence: CASSASLAGSSYEQYF.

V usage is TRBV6-6 and J usage is TRBJ2-7; maybe TRBD1 (5 bases). Trimming removed 3 bases at V and 4 bases at J, with 16 bases between. The CDR3 loop spans 15 amino acids. The germline gives CDR1 MNHNY, CDR2 SVGAGI (reference sequence). CDR3 sequence reads: CASSYLAGKEYEQYF. In nucleotides, the CDR3 is TGTGCCAGCAGTTATTTAGCAGGGAAGGAATACGAGCAGTACTTC.

This chain connects TRBV4-1 to TRBJ1-1, with 8 bases aligning to TRBD1. CDR1 is MGHRA, CDR2 YSYEKL, per germline. The J segment lost 4 bases and the V segment lost 5 bases, leaving 3 bases of the junction unmatched. The CDR3 loop spans 13 amino acids. CDR3 protein: CASSSGGITEAFF. CDR3 coding DNA: TGCGCCAGCAGCTCAGGGGGCATCACTGAAGCTTTCTTT.

The rearrangement joins TRBV7-6 to TRBJ1-1; TRBD1 agrees at 8 bases. From germline, CDR1 is SGHVS and CDR2 FNYEAQ. The ends lost 5 bases at V and 3 bases at J; junction bases unmatched: 2. The CDR3 is made up of 13 amino acids. CDR3 bases: TGTGCCAGCAGCCAGACAGGGGACACTGAAGCTTTCTTT. This translates into CASSQTGDTEAFF.

V is TRBV5-1 and J is TRBJ1-3; TRBD1 aligns across 8 bases. The CDR3 length is 15 residues. Germline CDR1 and CDR2: SGHRS and YFSETQ. The V segment lost 2 bases and the J segment 1 base; nucleotides outside the gene matches: 2. CDR3 DNA: TGCGCCAGCAGCTTTACAGGGGGATCTGGAAACACCATATATTTT. Its translation is CASSFTGGSGNTIYF.

The rearrangement links TRBV10-1 to TRBJ2-3, with D uncertain. V gave up 4 bases and J gave up 6 bases, with 8 bases separating them. The CDR3 has 12 amino acids. Germline V gene sequence: CDR1 WNHNN, CDR2 SYGVQD (reference sequence). In DNA, the CDR3 is TGCGCCAGCAGTGGAGCGCCGGATACGCAGTATTTT. This gives the protein CASSGAPDTQYF.

CDR3 DNA sequence: TGTGCCAGCAGTTTATCGTCGGGGGGCCGCTCCTACGAGCAGTACTTC. Translating gives CASSLSSGGRSYEQYF. The chain is built from TRBV27 and TRBJ2-7, with D perhaps TRBD2 (7 bases). The ends were cut back, 0 bases at V and 0 bases at J, with 12 bases in the middle. CDR1 MNHEY and CDR2 SMNVEV come from the germline V gene (reference sequence). CDR3 length equals 16 residues.

In its sample, this clone was seen many times. This chain connects TRBV9 to TRBJ2-7; weak D call: TRBD2 (5 bases). The V gene's germline CDR1 is SGDLS and CDR2 YYNGEE. Trimming pared 0 bases from V and 0 bases from J, leaving 7 bases between. This CDR3 contains 14 residues. The CDR3 spells CASSVEADSYEQYF. In DNA, the CDR3 is TGTGCCAGCAGCGTAGAAGCGGACTCCTACGAGCAGTACTTC.

With regard to this clone: The same CDR3 is also encoded by other DNA sequences in this sample. V gene TRBV28 combines with J gene TRBJ1-2; 9 nucleotides agree with TRBD1. J was trimmed by 4 bases and V by 5 bases; bases with no gene match: 5. The V gene's germline CDR1 is MDHEN and CDR2 SYDVKM. The CDR3 runs to 14 residues. The CDR3 reads CASSPRTGAYGYTF. Here the CDR3 DNA reads TGTGCCAGCAGTCCCCGGACAGGGGCCTATGGCTACACCTTC.

Concerning this clone: Mismatch with germline at one junction end may stem from a read error. The chain joins TRBV14 to TRBJ2-7; D unresolved. This CDR3 is 14 amino acids long. The germline V gene encodes CDR1 SGHDN and CDR2 FVKESK. CDR3 in amino acids: CASSQELVSYKQYF. DNA for the CDR3: TGTGCCAGCAGCCAAGAACTCGTCTCCTACAAGCAGTACTTC.

V usage is TRBV29-1 and J usage is TRBJ2-1; weak D call: TRBD2 (6 bases). CDR3 length: 15 residues. Germline V gene sequence: CDR1 SQVTM, CDR2 ANQGSEA. Trimming removed 1 base at V and 2 bases at J, with 12 bases between. CDR3 DNA sequence: TGCAGCGTTGAAGTAGGGCTAGCGACCTACAATGAGCAGTTCTTC. Translated, it gives CSVEVGLATYNEQFF.

V gene TRBV6-5 combines with J gene TRBJ2-5, with D tentatively TRBD2 (7 bases). The V gene lost 0 bases and the J gene lost 4 bases, with 15 bases spanning the gap. CDR1 is MNHEY and CDR2 is SVGAGI in the germline V gene. The CDR3 has 16 amino acids. CDR3 DNA: TGTGCCAGCAGTTACTCGAATCCAGGGGAGGGAGAGACCCAGTACTTC. Translation: CASSYSNPGEGETQYF.

This chain connects TRBV6-5 to TRBJ2-5; maybe TRBD2 (6 bases). The assigned J gene may be wrong: the sequence end matches TRBJ2-7 better. Looked up from germline, CDR1 is MNHEY and CDR2 is SVGAGI. This CDR3 contains 12 residues. The CDR3 region is CASHTGVYEQYF. The CDR3, as DNA: TGTGCCAGCCACACGGGGGTATACGAGCAGTACTTC.

The chain combines TRBV7-2 with TRBJ1-3; 7 bases align to TRBD1. From germline, CDR1 is SGHTA and CDR2 FQGNSA. V lost 2 bases to trimming and J lost 3 bases; unmatched junction nucleotides: 4. The CDR3 has 15 residues. The CDR3 DNA sequence: TGTGCCAGCAGCTTACAGGGGGTTGGTGGAAACACCATATATTTT. It specifies CASSLQGVGGNTIYF.

In DNA form, the CDR3 reads TGTGCCAGCAGCAAGCGAAACAGGGGAACTTCCTACGAGCAGTACTTC. It yields the protein CASSKRNRGTSYEQYF. The chain carries TRBV7-8 and TRBJ2-5; TRBD1 aligns across 7 bases. Near its end, the DNA agrees better with TRBJ2-7, so the J call may be wrong. The CDR3 consists of 16 residues. Germline V gene lookup returns CDR1 SGHVS and CDR2 FQNEAQ.

J is TRBJ1-6 and V is TRBV30; D unresolved. V was trimmed by 3 bases and J by 3 bases, leaving 15 bases between them. The CDR3 runs 16 residues. CDR1 is GTSNPN and CDR2 is SVGIG in the germline V gene (reference sequence). In DNA form, the CDR3 reads TGTGCCTGGAGCGCCACAGAGTCGGTCTATAATTCACCCCTCCACTTT. This encodes CAWSATESVYNSPLHF. Together with reference TRBV30 and TRBJ1-6, the CDR3 gives the full variable domain: SQTIHQWPATLVQPVGSPLSLECTVEGTSNPNLYWYRQAAGRGLQLLFYSVGIGQISSEVPQNLSASRPQDRQFILSSKKLLLSDSGFYLCAWSATESVYNSPLHFGNGTRLTVT.

The DNA of the CDR3 is TGTGCCAGCAGACTAGTTTATGAGCAGTTCTTC. This encodes CASRLVYEQFF. The chain carries TRBV2 and TRBJ2-1; TRBD2 is a possible D gene (5 bases). Trimming took off 6 bases at V and 8 bases at J, with 8 bases between the two ends. In germline, CDR1 is SNHLY, CDR2 FYNNEI. CDR3 length equals 11 residues.

The count of this clone is one. V is TRBV27 and J is TRBJ1-1, with a possible D match to TRBD1 (6 bases). CDR1 is MNHEY, CDR2 SMNVEV, per germline (reference sequence). V was pared by 0 bases and J by 4 bases, with 12 bases between. There are 15 residues in the CDR3. CDR3 DNA sequence: TGTGCCAGCAGTTTATCCGGGGGCGTAGGCACTGAAGCTTTCTTT. Protein product: CASSLSGGVGTEAFF.

The chain uses TRBV6-1 and TRBJ2-2; 8 nucleotides line up with TRBD2. The CDR3 length is 15 residues. V trimming: 0 bases; J trimming: 3 bases; junction bases outside the gene matches: 0. Germline values: CDR1 MNHNS, CDR2 SASEGT. The DNA for the CDR3 is TGTGCCAGCAGTGAAGCAGCGGGAGACACCGGGGAGCTGTTTTTT. It translates to CASSEAAGDTGELFF.

A single count supports this clone. The V gene is TRBV6-5, the J gene TRBJ2-7; TRBD2 aligns across 8 bases. Trimming cost V 2 bases and J 5 bases; bases outside gene matches: 5. The CDR3 loop spans 14 amino acids. From germline, CDR1 is MNHEY and CDR2 SVGAGI. The CDR3 DNA is TGTGCCAGCAGTTACGAGCCAGCGGGAGACGAGCAGTACTTC. It encodes CASSYEPAGDEQYF.

The genes are TRBV11-3 and TRBJ2-7; tentatively, D is TRBD1 or TRBD2 (5 bases each). V lost 5 bases and J 3 bases, leaving 17 bases between the germline ends. The length of the CDR3 is 15 residues. CDR1 SGHNT and CDR2 YENEEA come from the germline V gene. The CDR3: CASSHQGDSNYEQYF. CDR3 bases: TGTGCCAGCAGCCATCAGGGAGACAGCAACTACGAGCAGTACTTC.

This clone was counted once. The rearrangement uses TRBV9 and TRBJ2-5; 7 bases align to TRBD2. CDR1 is SGDLS and CDR2 is YYNGEE in the germline V gene. V trimming: 4 bases; J trimming: 5 bases; junction bases outside the gene matches: 8. This CDR3 comprises 14 residues. CDR3 DNA sequence: TGTGCCAGCAGCCCCGGAGGGAGGGAGGAGACCCAGTACTTC. This gives the protein CASSPGGREETQYF.

The V and J genes are TRBV5-1 and TRBJ2-3; 9 bases match TRBD2. The germline V gene encodes CDR1 SGHRS and CDR2 YFSETQ. Trimming took 0 bases from V and 2 from J; bases not matched to a gene: 7. CDR3 length: 17 amino acids. The CDR3 is CASSLVASGEITDTQYF. The CDR3 region has the DNA TGCGCCAGCAGCTTGGTGGCTAGCGGGGAAATCACAGATACGCAGTATTTT. Filled out from reference TRBV5-1 and TRBJ2-3, the complete variable domain reads KAGVTQTPRYLIKTRGQQVTLSCSPISGHRSVSWYQQTPGQGLQFLFEYFSETQRNKGNFPGRFSGRQFSNSRSEMNVSTLELGDSALYLCASSLVASGEITDTQYFGPGTRLTVL.

The chain carries TRBV5-8 and TRBJ1-5; D might be TRBD1 (6 bases). This CDR3 comprises 13 residues. Germline V gene sequence: CDR1 SGHTS, CDR2 YDEGEE. Trimming took 3 bases from V and 5 from J, leaving 9 bases between them. The CDR3 reads CASSWGADQPQHF. CDR3 nucleotide sequence: TGTGCCAGCAGCTGGGGGGCAGATCAGCCCCAGCATTTT.

A few counts support this clone. The chain joins TRBV7-9 to TRBJ2-7; D might be TRBD1 or TRBD2, each matching 5 bases. This CDR3 is built from 14 residues. Germline V gene lookup returns CDR1 SEHNR and CDR2 FQNEAQ (reference sequence). The V end was cut by 2 bases, the J end by 1 base, with 9 bases between. This chain's CDR3 is CASSLWDRSYEQYF. DNA of the CDR3: TGTGCCAGCAGCTTATGGGACCGATCCTACGAGCAGTACTTC.

The J gene is TRBJ2-7, the V gene TRBV6-5; the match to TRBD2 covers 7 bases. The CDR3 totals 13 residues. Trimming at V came to 2 bases and at J to 8 bases, leaving 6 bases not matched to a gene. Germline V lookup: CDR1 MNHEY, CDR2 SVGAGI. The CDR3 DNA follows: TGTGCCAGCAGTTACGGGTTACTAGCGCAGCAGTACTTC. This gives the protein CASSYGLLAQQYF.